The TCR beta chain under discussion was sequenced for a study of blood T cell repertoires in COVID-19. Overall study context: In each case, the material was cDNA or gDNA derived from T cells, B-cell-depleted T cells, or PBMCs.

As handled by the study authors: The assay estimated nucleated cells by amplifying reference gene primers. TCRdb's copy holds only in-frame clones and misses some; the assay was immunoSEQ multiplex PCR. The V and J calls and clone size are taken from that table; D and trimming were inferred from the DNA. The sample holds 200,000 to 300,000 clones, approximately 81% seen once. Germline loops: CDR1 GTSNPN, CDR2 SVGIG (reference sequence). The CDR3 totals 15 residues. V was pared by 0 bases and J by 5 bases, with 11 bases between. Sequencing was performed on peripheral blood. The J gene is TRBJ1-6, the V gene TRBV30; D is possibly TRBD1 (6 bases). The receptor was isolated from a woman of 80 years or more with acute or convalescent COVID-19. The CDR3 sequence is CAWSVGGGDNSPLHF. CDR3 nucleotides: TGTGCCTGGAGTGTTGGAGGGGGGGATAATTCACCCCTCCACTTT.